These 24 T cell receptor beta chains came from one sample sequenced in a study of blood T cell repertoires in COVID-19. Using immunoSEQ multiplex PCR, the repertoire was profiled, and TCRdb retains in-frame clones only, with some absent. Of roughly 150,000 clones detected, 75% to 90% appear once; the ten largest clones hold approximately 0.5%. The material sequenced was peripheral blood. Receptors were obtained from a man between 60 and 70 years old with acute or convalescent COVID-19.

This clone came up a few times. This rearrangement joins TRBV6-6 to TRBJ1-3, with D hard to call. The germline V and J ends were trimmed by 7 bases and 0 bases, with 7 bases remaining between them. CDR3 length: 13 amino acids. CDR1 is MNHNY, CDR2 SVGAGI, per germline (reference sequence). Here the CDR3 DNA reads TGTGCCAGCAACCCGGGCTCTGGAAACACCATATATTTT. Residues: CASNPGSGNTIYF.

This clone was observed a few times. CDR3 DNA sequence: TGTGCCAGCAGCCAGCGGGGAGCGGGAGATACGCAGTATTTT. Encoded protein: CASSQRGAGDTQYF. This sequence joins TRBV3-1 (or the pseudogene TRBV3-2) and TRBJ2-3; D is perhaps TRBD2 (6 bases). Germline V gene lookup returns CDR1 LGHDT and CDR2 YNNKEL (reference sequence). The V end was cut by 3 bases, the J end by 5 bases, with 12 bases between. The CDR3 contains 14 residues.

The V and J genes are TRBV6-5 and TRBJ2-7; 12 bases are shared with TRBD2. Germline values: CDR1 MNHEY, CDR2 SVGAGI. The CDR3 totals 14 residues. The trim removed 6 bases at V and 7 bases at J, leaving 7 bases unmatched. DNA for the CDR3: TGTGCCAGCAGCCGGACTAGCGGGGTCTCAGAGCAGTACTTC. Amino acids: CASSRTSGVSEQYF.

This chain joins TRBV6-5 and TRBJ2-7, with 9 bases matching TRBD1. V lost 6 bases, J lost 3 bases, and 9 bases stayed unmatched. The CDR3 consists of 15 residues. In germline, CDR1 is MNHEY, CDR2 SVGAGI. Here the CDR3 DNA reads TGTGCCAGCAGACGCGACAGGGGGTCGTACTACGAGCAGTACTTC. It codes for CASRRDRGSYYEQYF.

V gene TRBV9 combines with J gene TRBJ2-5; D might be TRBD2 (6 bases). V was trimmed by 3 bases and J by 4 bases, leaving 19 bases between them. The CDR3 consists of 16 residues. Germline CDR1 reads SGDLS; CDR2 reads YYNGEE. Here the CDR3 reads CASSASTGGAGETQYF. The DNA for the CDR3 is TGTGCCAGCAGCGCCTCCACGGGCGGGGCGGGAGAGACCCAGTACTTC.

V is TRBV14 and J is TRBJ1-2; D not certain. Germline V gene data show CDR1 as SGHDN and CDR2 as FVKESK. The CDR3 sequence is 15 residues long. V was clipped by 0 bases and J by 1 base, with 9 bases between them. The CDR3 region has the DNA TGTGCCAGCAGCCAAGATTTTAAGAGTAACTATGGCTACACCTTC. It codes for CASSQDFKSNYGYTF.

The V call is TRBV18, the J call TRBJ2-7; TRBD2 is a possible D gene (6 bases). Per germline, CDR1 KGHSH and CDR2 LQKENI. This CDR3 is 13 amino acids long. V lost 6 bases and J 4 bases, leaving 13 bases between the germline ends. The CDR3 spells CASSPEGRYEQYF. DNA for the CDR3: TGTGCCAGCTCGCCGGAGGGACGGTACGAGCAGTACTTC.

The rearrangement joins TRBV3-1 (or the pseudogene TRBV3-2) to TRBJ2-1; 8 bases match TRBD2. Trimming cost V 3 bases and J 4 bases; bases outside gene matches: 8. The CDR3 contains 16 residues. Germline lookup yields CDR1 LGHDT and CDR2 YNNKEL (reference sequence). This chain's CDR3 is CASSHQSGGPYNEQFF. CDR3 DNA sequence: TGTGCCAGCAGCCACCAGTCGGGGGGGCCATACAATGAGCAGTTCTTC.

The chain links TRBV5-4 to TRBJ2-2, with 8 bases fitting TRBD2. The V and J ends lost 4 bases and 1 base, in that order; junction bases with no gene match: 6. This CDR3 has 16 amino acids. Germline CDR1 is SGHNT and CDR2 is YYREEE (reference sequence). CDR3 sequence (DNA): TGTGCCAGCAGCAAAAGCGGGGGCCAGAACACCGGGGAGCTGTTTTTT. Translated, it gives CASSKSGGQNTGELFF.

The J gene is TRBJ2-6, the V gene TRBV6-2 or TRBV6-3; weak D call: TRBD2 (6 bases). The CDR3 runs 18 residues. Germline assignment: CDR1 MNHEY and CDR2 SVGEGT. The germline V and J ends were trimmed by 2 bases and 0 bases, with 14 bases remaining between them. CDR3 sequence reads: CASSYEEGWSSGANVLTF. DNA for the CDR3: TGTGCCAGCAGTTACGAGGAGGGTTGGTCCTCTGGGGCCAACGTCCTGACTTTC.

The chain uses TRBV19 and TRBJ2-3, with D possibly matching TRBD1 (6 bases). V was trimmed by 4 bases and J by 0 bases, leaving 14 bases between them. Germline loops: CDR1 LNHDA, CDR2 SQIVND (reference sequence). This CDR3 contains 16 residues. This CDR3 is CASSNRVLGSTDTQYF. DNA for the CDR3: TGTGCCAGTAGTAACAGGGTATTAGGAAGCACAGATACGCAGTATTTT.

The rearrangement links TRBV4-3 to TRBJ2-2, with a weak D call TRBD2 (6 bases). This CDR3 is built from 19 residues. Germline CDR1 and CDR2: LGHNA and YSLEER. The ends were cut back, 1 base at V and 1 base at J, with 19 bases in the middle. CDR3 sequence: CASSQGIKWREENTGELFF. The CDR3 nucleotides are TGCGCCAGCAGCCAAGGAATCAAGTGGCGGGAAGAGAACACCGGGGAGCTGTTTTTT.

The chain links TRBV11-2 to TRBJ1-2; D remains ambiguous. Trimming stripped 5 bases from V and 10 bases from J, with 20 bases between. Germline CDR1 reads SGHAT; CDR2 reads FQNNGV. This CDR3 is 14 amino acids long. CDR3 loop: CASSRTGRERSYTF. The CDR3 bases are TGTGCCAGCAGCCGCACGGGGAGGGAGCGCTCCTACACCTTC.

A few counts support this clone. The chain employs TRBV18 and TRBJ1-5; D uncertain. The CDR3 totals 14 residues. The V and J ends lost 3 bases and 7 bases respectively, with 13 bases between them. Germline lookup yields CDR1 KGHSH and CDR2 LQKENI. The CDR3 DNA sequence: TGTGCCAGCTCACCTCAAGCGCAGCCCCAGCCCCAGCATTTT. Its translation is CASSPQAQPQPQHF. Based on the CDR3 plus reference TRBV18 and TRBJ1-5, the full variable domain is NAGVMQNPRHLVRRRGQEARLRCSPMKGHSHVYWYRQLPEEGLKFMVYLQKENIIDESGMPKERFSAEFPKEGPSILRIQQVVRGDSAAYFCASSPQAQPQPQHFGDGTRLSIL.

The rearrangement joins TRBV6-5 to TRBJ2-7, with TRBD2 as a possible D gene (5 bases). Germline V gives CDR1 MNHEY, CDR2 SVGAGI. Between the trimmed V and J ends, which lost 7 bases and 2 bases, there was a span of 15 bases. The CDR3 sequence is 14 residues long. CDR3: CASTERRQTYEQYF. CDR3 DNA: TGTGCCAGCACCGAACGGAGGCAGACCTACGAGCAGTACTTC.

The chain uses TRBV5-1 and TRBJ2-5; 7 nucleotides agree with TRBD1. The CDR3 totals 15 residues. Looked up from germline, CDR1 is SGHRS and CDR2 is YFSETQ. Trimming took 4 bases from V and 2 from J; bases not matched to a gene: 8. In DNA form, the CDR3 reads TGCGCCAGCAGCGCCGTAACAGGGGTTCAAGAGACCCAGTACTTC. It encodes CASSAVTGVQETQYF. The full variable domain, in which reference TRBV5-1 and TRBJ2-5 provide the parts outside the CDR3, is KAGVTQTPRYLIKTRGQQVTLSCSPISGHRSVSWYQQTPGQGLQFLFEYFSETQRNKGNFPGRFSGRQFSNSRSEMNVSTLELGDSALYLCASSAVTGVQETQYFGPGTRLLVL.

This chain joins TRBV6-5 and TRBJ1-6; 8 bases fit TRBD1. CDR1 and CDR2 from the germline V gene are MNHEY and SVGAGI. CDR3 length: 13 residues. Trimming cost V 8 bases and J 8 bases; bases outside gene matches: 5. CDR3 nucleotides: TGTGCCAGCGGACAGGGTGGTCATTCACCCCTCCACTTT. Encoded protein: CASGQGGHSPLHF.

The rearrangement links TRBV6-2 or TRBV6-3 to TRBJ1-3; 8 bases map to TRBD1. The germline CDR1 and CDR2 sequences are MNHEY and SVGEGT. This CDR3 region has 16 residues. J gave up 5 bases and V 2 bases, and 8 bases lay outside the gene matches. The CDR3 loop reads CASSYGQGGLRNTIYF. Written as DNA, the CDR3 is TGTGCCAGCAGTTACGGACAGGGCGGCTTACGAAACACCATATATTTT.

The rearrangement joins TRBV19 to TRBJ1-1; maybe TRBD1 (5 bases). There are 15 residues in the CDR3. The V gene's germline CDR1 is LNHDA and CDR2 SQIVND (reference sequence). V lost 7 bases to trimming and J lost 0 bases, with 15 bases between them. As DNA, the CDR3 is TGTGCCAGTACCCCCTCGTGGGGCATGAACACTGAAGCTTTCTTT. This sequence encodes CASTPSWGMNTEAFF.

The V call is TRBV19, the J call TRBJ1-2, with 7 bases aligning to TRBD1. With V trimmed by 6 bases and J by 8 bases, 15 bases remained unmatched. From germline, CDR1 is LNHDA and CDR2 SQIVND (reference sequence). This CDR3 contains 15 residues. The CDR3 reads CASSQNRGPIGGYTF. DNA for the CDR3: TGTGCCAGTAGCCAGAACAGGGGCCCCATAGGGGGCTACACCTTC.

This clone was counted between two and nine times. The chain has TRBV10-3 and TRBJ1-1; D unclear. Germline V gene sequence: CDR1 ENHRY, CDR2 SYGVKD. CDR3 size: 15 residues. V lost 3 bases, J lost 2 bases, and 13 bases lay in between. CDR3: CAISERNTANTEAFF. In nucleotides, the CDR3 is TGTGCCATCAGTGAAAGGAATACAGCAAACACTGAAGCTTTCTTT.

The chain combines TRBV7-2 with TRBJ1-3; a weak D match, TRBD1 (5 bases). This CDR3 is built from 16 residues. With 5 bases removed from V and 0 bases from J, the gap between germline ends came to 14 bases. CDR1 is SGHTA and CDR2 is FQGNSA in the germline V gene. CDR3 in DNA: TGTGCCAGCAGCCCTCAGGGCCAGAGCTCTGGAAACACCATATATTTT. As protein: CASSPQGQSSGNTIYF. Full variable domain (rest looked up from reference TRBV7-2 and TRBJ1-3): GAGVSQSPSNKVTEKGKDVELRCDPISGHTALYWYRQSLGQGLEFLIYFQGNSAPDKSGLPSDRFSAERTGGSVSTLTIQRTQQEDSAVYLCASSPQGQSSGNTIYFGEGSWLTVV.

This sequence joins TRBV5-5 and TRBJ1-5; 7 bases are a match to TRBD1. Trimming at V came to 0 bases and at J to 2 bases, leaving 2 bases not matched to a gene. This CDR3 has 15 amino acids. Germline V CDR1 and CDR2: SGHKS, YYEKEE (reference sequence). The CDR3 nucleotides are TGTGCCAGCAGCTTGGGTGACAGGGGCAATCAGCCCCAGCATTTT. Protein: CASSLGDRGNQPQHF. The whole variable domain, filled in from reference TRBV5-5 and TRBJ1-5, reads DAGVTQSPTHLIKTRGQQVTLRCSPISGHKSVSWYQQVLGQGPQFIFQYYEKEERGRGNFPDRFSARQFPNYSSELNVNALLLGDSALYLCASSLGDRGNQPQHFGDGTRLSIL.

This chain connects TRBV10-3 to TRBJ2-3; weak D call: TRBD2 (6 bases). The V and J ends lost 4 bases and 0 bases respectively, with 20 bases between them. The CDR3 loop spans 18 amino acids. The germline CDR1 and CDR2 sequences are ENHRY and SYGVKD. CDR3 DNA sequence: TGTGCCATCAGTGGCCGCAGAGGACTAATAACTAGCACAGATACGCAGTATTTT. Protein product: CAISGRRGLITSTDTQYF.